The 9 T cell receptor beta chains below come from one sample, sequenced in a study of T cell changes during pregnancy in multiple sclerosis. The repertoire was sequenced with immunoSEQ multiplex PCR; TCRdb's copy has only in-frame clones and lacks some. Of 80,000 to 100,000 clones in the sample, just over 90% were seen once. The sequencing here drew on peripheral blood, taken in the second trimester of pregnancy. All receptors come from a female donor in good health, enrolled as a control in a pregnancy study.

Remarks on this clone: Within the sample, other DNA sequences also encode this same CDR3. The chain combines TRBV28 with TRBJ1-5; D is undetermined. The CDR3 totals 14 residues. Trimming shortened V by 4 bases and J by 0 bases, and 7 bases separated the two germline ends. Per the germline V gene, CDR1 is MDHEN and CDR2 is SYDVKM. In DNA, the CDR3 is TGTGCCAGCAGTTCCGGTGATAGCAATCAGCCCCAGCATTTT. It specifies CASSSGDSNQPQHF.

The chain carries TRBV12-5 and TRBJ2-1; weak D call: TRBD2 (5 bases). The V end was cut by 5 bases, the J end by 0 bases, with 17 bases between. Germline V gene data show CDR1 as LGHNT and CDR2 as FRNRAP. This CDR3 comprises 17 residues. DNA for the CDR3: TGTGCTAGTGGTCCTGCGAGGACTGGGAGCTCCTACAATGAGCAGTTCTTC. It specifies CASGPARTGSSYNEQFF.

The chain links TRBV5-1 to TRBJ2-7; weak D call: TRBD1 (6 bases). In germline, CDR1 is SGHRS, CDR2 YFSETQ. The CDR3 length is 15 residues. Trimming took 3 bases from V and 5 from J, leaving 18 bases between them. This CDR3 reads CASSYEGTRSNEQYF. The CDR3 region has the DNA TGCGCCAGCAGCTATGAAGGGACACGCTCGAACGAGCAGTACTTC.

This clone was detected only once. The CDR3 DNA is TGTGCCAGCAGTTACGGTGGGGGGAAGAACACTGAAGCTTTCTTT. Translated: CASSYGGGKNTEAFF. The chain recombines TRBV6-6 with TRBJ1-1, with D perhaps TRBD1 (5 bases). The germline CDR1 and CDR2 sequences are MNHNY and SVGAGI (reference sequence). The CDR3 consists of 15 residues. V lost 2 bases, J lost 1 base, and 11 bases lay in between.

The chain has TRBV6-5 and TRBJ1-2, with D hard to call. The CDR3 is 13 amino acids. CDR1 MNHEY and CDR2 SVGAGI come from the germline V gene. V lost 6 bases and J lost 4, with 12 bases in between. CDR3 protein: CASSNPNFYGYTF. CDR3 DNA sequence: TGTGCCAGCAGCAACCCCAACTTCTATGGCTACACCTTC.

The J gene is TRBJ1-1, the V gene TRBV11-2; a weak D match, TRBD1 (5 bases). Trimming shortened V by 3 bases and J by 1 base, and 9 bases separated the two germline ends. The CDR3 covers 14 residues. Germline V lookup: CDR1 SGHAT, CDR2 FQNNGV. For the CDR3, the DNA is TGTGCCAGCAGCTTTGGACACTCGAACACTGAAGCTTTCTTT. It codes for CASSFGHSNTEAFF.

V usage is TRBV19 and J usage is TRBJ2-6, with D perhaps matching TRBD2 (6 bases). V lost 6 bases, J lost 2 bases, and 8 bases lay in between. Germline V CDR1 and CDR2: LNHDA, SQIVND (reference sequence). CDR3 length: 14 residues. CDR3 sequence reads: CASRPGAGANVLTF. In DNA, the CDR3 is TGTGCCAGTAGACCGGGAGCTGGGGCCAACGTCCTGACTTTC.

The rearrangement joins TRBV2 to TRBJ1-2; 12 bases map to TRBD1. The CDR3 contains 16 residues. The germline CDR1 and CDR2 sequences are SNHLY and FYNNEI. After removal of 7 bases from V and 8 bases from J, the junction contained 14 bases not matched to a gene. CDR3 sequence (DNA): TGTGCCAGCACAGGTCCGTGGGGACAGGGGGCTAGCGGCTACACCTTC. Protein: CASTGPWGQGASGYTF.

The V gene is TRBV15, the J gene TRBJ1-4; no reliable D call. The germline V gene encodes CDR1 LNHNV and CDR2 YYDKDF (reference sequence). The ends were cut back, 1 base at V and 8 bases at J, with 8 bases in the middle. CDR3 size: 13 residues. Here the CDR3 reads CATSRGSEEKLFF. CDR3 nucleotides: TGTGCCACCAGCAGAGGATCAGAAGAAAAACTGTTTTTT. The whole variable domain, remainder taken from reference TRBV15 and TRBJ1-4, is DAMVIQNPRYQVTQFGKPVTLSCSQTLNHNVMYWYQQKSSQAPKLLFHYYDKDFNNEADTPDNFQSRRPNTSFCFLDIRSPGLGDTAMYLCATSRGSEEKLFFGSGTQLSVL.